This TCR beta chain originates from a study of shared clonotypes between healthy human individuals. At a deep level, the assay was run. Sequenced by immunoSEQ multiplex PCR; TCRdb stores in-frame clones only, minus some. The sample lists roughly 550,000 clones, 95% occurring once. In germline, CDR1 is MNHNY, CDR2 SVGAGI (reference sequence). Trimming took 5 bases from V and 7 from J, leaving 18 bases between them. The CDR3 has 15 amino acids. CD45RO-negative, CCR7-positively selected cells formed the naive CD8 fraction, excluding terminally differentiated effector memory CD45RA+ cells. Broader study findings: Incompleteness in sorted-subset sequencing, despite large depth, was shown by rarefaction. It was observed that roughly 5.4% of naive CD4 clonotypes were shared across a handful of donors.

Comment on this clone: The antigen is not known.

This rearrangement joins TRBV6-6 to TRBJ1-5; D unclear. The source is a woman aged 25 to 45 in good health. The sample comprised naive CD8+ T cells sorted from blood. CDR3: CASSHLWGSGQPQHF. As DNA, the CDR3 is TGTGCCAGCAGTCACCTTTGGGGTTCTGGACAGCCCCAGCATTTT.